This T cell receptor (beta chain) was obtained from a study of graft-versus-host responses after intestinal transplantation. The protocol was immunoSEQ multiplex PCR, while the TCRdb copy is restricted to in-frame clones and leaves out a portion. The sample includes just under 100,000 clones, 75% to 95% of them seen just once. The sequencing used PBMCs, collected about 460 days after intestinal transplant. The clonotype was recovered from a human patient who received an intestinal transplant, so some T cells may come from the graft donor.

CDR3 protein: CATSPPGLGNGYTF. The CDR3 nucleotides are TGTGCCACCAGCCCTCCGGGCCTGGGGAATGGCTACACCTTC. This chain joins TRBV15 and TRBJ1-2; D not certain. This CDR3 comprises 14 residues. V was trimmed by 5 bases and J by 6 bases, leaving 16 bases between them. Germline-derived CDR1 and CDR2 are LNHNV and YYDKDF (reference sequence).